This entry concerns a single T cell receptor beta chain. Per the study methods: Estimates of nucleated cell counts were drawn from the amplification of reference gene primers. Profiled with immunoSEQ multiplex PCR; TCRdb holds only in-frame clones, not every one. Clonal size and the V and J genes are those of that table, whereas D and trimming came from the DNA. Among about 84,000 clones listed, more than 80% were seen once. These data are taken from a study of blood T cell repertoires in COVID-19. Germline V gene lookup returns CDR1 SNHLY and CDR2 FYNNEI. The CDR3 extends over 12 amino acids. V lost 6 bases, J lost 6 bases, and 12 bases lay in between.

The sequence was obtained from an elderly woman with acute or convalescent COVID-19. The gene calls are TRBV2 and TRBJ2-7; D might be TRBD2 (5 bases). Sequencing used peripheral blood. CDR3 region: CASRREGSEQYF. CDR3 DNA: TGTGCCAGCAGGAGGGAAGGGAGCGAGCAGTACTTC.